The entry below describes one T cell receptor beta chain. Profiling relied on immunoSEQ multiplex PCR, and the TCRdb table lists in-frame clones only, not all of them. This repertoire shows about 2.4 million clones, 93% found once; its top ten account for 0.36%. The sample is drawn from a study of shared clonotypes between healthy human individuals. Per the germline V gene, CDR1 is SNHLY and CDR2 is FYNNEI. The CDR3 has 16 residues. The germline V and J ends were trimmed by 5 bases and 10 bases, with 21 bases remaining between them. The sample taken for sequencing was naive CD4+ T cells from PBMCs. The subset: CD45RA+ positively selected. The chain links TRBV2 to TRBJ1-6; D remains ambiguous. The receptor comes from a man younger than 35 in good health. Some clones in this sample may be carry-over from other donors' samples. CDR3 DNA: TGTGCCAGCAGTAAAGAGGTAGCAGGAATAGGGTCACCCCTCCACTTT. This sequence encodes CASSKEVAGIGSPLHF.